The 32 T cell receptor beta chains below all came from one sample that was sequenced in a study of T cells in Graves' hyperthyroidism and ophthalmopathy. Amplified TCR beta CDR3 regions derived from RNA transcripts. The TCR CDR3 first-round RT-PCR relied on the HTBI primer set. Using its own MiXCR run on the multiplex PCR reads, TCRdb lists one record per CDR3 protein. The sample shows 250,000 to 350,000 distinct CDR3 sequences, about 15% of them seen only once. The sequenced sample was blood. The receptors stem from a man younger than 45 with Graves' hyperthyroidism.

This clonotype was seen more than once but under ten times. This CDR3 is CSAPHQGGTEAFF. The CDR3 DNA follows: TGCAGTGCTCCCCACCAGGGAGGCACTGAAGCTTTCTTT. The chain has TRBV20-1 and TRBJ1-1, with D possibly TRBD1 on 5 matching bases. Germline loops: CDR1 DFQATT, CDR2 SNEGSKA (reference sequence). This CDR3 is 13 amino acids long. The V gene lost 5 bases and the J gene lost 4 bases, with 14 bases spanning the gap.

This chain's CDR3 is CSARDRRPEGETQYF. CDR3 bases: TGCAGTGCTAGAGATAGAAGGCCCGAAGGAGAGACCCAGTACTTC. This chain joins TRBV20-1 and TRBJ2-5; the D is unclear. The CDR3 is 15 amino acids. The V gene's germline CDR1 is DFQATT and CDR2 SNEGSKA (reference sequence). Trimming took off 0 bases at V and 4 bases at J, with 15 bases between the two ends.

Turning to this clonotype: Relative to the germline gene, one junction end is altered; a read error may explain this. The CDR3 region is CASTQGEQGTQYF. The CDR3 region has the DNA TGCGCCAGCACCCAGGGGGAGCAAGGGACCCAGTACTTC. The chain combines TRBV5-1 with TRBJ2-5; 7 bases fit TRBD1. CDR3 length: 13 residues. Germline-derived CDR1 and CDR2 are SGHRS and YFSETQ.

This clonotype was recorded at least ten times. The genes are TRBV20-1 and TRBJ2-5; D may be TRBD2 (7 bases). Trimming shortened V by 0 bases and J by 2 bases, and 13 bases separated the two germline ends. The CDR3 spans 15 residues. The germline CDR1 and CDR2 sequences are DFQATT and SNEGSKA (reference sequence). The CDR3 spells CSAREGRGLQETQYF. Here the CDR3 DNA reads TGCAGTGCTAGAGAAGGGAGGGGGTTACAAGAGACCCAGTACTTC.

This clonotype appeared many times. This chain connects TRBV28 to TRBJ2-1; D remains unclear. V was clipped by 10 bases and J by 0 bases, with 13 bases between them. In germline, CDR1 is MDHEN, CDR2 SYDVKM. CDR3 size: 14 residues. The CDR3 DNA follows: TGTGCCACTGAACGCCCTAGCTCCTACAATGAGCAGTTCTTC. Residues: CATERPSSYNEQFF.

V and J are TRBV13 and TRBJ2-2; D is undetermined. V was clipped by 5 bases and J by 0 bases, with 19 bases between them. The CDR3 length is 18 residues. Germline-derived CDR1 and CDR2 are PRHDT and FYEKMQ (reference sequence). In DNA, the CDR3 is TGTGCCAGCAGCACTCCCCGGATGCTCGCGGCGAACACCGGGGAGCTGTTTTTT. Its translation is CASSTPRMLAANTGELFF. The full variable domain, completed using reference TRBV13 and TRBJ2-2, is AAGVIQSPRHLIKEKRETATLKCYPIPRHDTVYWYQQGPGQDPQFLISFYEKMQSDKGSIPDRFSAQQFSDYHSELNMSSLELGDSALYFCASSTPRMLAANTGELFFGEGSRLTVL.

The V call is TRBV7-2, the J call TRBJ2-7; D is perhaps TRBD1 (5 bases). This CDR3 is built from 16 residues. Germline V CDR1 and CDR2: SGHTA, FQGNSA. V was pared by 5 bases and J by 3 bases, with 20 bases between. CDR3 amino acids: CASSQEDNTKYYEQYF. The CDR3 nucleotides read TGTGCCAGCAGCCAAGAGGACAACACCAAATACTACGAGCAGTACTTC.

At least ten counts were recorded for this clonotype. The rearrangement links TRBV5-1 to TRBJ1-1; D is ambiguous. Germline loops: CDR1 SGHRS, CDR2 YFSETQ. V was pared by 0 bases and J by 4 bases, with 13 bases between. The length of the CDR3 is 15 residues. The CDR3, as DNA: TGCGCCAGCAGCTTGGTGGCCGGGTCCGGCACTGAAGCTTTCTTT. Amino acid sequence: CASSLVAGSGTEAFF. Full variable domain (rest looked up from reference TRBV5-1 and TRBJ1-1): KAGVTQTPRYLIKTRGQQVTLSCSPISGHRSVSWYQQTPGQGLQFLFEYFSETQRNKGNFPGRFSGRQFSNSRSEMNVSTLELGDSALYLCASSLVAGSGTEAFFGQGTRLTVV.

This clonotype came up many times. This rearrangement joins TRBV2 to TRBJ1-6; 8 bases line up with TRBD1. This CDR3 region has 16 residues. CDR1 is SNHLY, CDR2 FYNNEI, per germline. V was clipped by 5 bases and J by 6 bases; unmatched bases: 9. The CDR3 here is CASSSTGVMSNSPLHF. As DNA, the CDR3 is TGTGCCAGCAGTTCGACAGGGGTGATGTCTAATTCACCCCTCCACTTT.

This clonotype was counted many times. The chain employs TRBV18 and TRBJ2-5; D might be TRBD2 (5 bases). Trimming left V 2 bases short and J 5 bases short, with 12 bases between. The germline V gene encodes CDR1 KGHSH and CDR2 LQKENI. The CDR3 consists of 14 residues. The CDR3 here is CASSPIEGEETQYF. DNA for the CDR3: TGTGCCAGCTCACCAATCGAGGGCGAGGAGACCCAGTACTTC.

A note on this clonotype: A much larger clone differs from this one at a single base, so this may be a read error. The chain links TRBV13 to TRBJ2-1, with 12 bases fitting TRBD1. J gave up 9 bases and V 5 bases, and 8 bases lay outside the gene matches. Germline loops: CDR1 PRHDT, CDR2 FYEKMQ (reference sequence). CDR3 length: 15 residues. The DNA for the CDR3 is TGTGCCAGCAGCGACCGGGACAGGGGGCGCGGTGAGCAGTTCTTC. Its translation: CASSDRDRGRGEQFF.

This chain uses TRBV15 with TRBJ1-2; TRBD1 is a possible D gene (5 bases). V was clipped by 3 bases and J by 4 bases, with 12 bases between them. The CDR3 has 14 residues. CDR1 and CDR2 from the germline V gene are LNHNV and YYDKDF (reference sequence). The CDR3, as DNA: TGTGCCACCAGCAGGGCAGGACAATTCTATGGCTACACCTTC. It encodes CATSRAGQFYGYTF.

This clonotype occurred many times. This chain connects TRBV30 to TRBJ1-2; D unresolved. Germline lookup yields CDR1 GTSNPN and CDR2 SVGIG (reference sequence). This CDR3 spans 15 amino acids. V shed 2 bases and J shed 4 bases, with 17 bases lying between them. CDR3 protein: CAWSRSELSSYGYTF. The CDR3 region has the DNA TGTGCCTGGAGTAGGAGTGAACTTTCCAGCTATGGCTACACCTTC.

The CDR3 loop reads CAWSHDGYTF. CDR3 nucleotide sequence: TGTGCCTGGAGTCATGATGGCTACACCTTC. This chain uses TRBV30 with TRBJ1-2; the D is unclear. CDR1 is GTSNPN and CDR2 is SVGIG in the germline V gene (reference sequence). V was trimmed by 2 bases and J by 6 bases, leaving 4 bases between them. CDR3 length: 10 amino acids.

Ten or more counts support this clonotype. The gene calls are TRBV11-2 and TRBJ1-4; D perhaps matches TRBD1 (6 bases). The CDR3 totals 14 residues. Germline V gene data show CDR1 as SGHAT and CDR2 as FQNNGV. The ends were cut back, 4 bases at V and 5 bases at J, with 11 bases in the middle. Here the CDR3 DNA reads TGTGCCAGCAGCTCAGGGGAGGCAAATGAAAAACTGTTTTTT. Its translation is CASSSGEANEKLFF. Using reference TRBV11-2 and TRBJ1-4 for the parts outside the CDR3, the full variable domain is EAGVAQSPRYKIIEKRQSVAFWCNPISGHATLYWYQQILGQGPKLLIQFQNNGVVDDSQLPKDRFSAERLKGVDSTLKIQPAKLEDSAVYLCASSSGEANEKLFFGSGTQLSVL.

This clonotype was seen a few times. J is TRBJ1-2 and V is TRBV5-6, with D hard to call. V was pared by 2 bases and J by 6 bases, with 11 bases between. Germline CDR1 reads SGHDT; CDR2 reads YYEEEE. CDR3 length equals 13 residues. The CDR3 spells CASSLGEWDGYTF. The CDR3 nucleotides read TGTGCCAGCAGCTTAGGTGAATGGGATGGCTACACCTTC.

The sample holds many counts of this clonotype. This chain links TRBV12-3 or TRBV12-4 with TRBJ2-2; D not resolved. V was pared by 3 bases and J by 5 bases, with 4 bases between. The CDR3 spans 12 residues. CDR3 nucleotide sequence: TGTGCCAGCAGTTTCGGGACCGGGGAGCTGTTTTTT. This codes for CASSFGTGELFF.

The sample holds many counts of this clonotype. The chain combines TRBV6-6 with TRBJ2-7; D gene uncertain. Trimming removed 0 bases from V and 5 bases from J, with 8 bases in between. The CDR3 sequence is 13 residues long. Germline V gene sequence: CDR1 MNHNY, CDR2 SVGAGI (reference sequence). In DNA, the CDR3 is TGTGCCAGCAGTTACTCGGGTAGGGACGAGCAGTACTTC. Translated, it gives CASSYSGRDEQYF.

The chain recombines TRBV24-1 with TRBJ1-4, with D unclear. The CDR3 runs 12 residues. V was shortened by 7 bases and J by 6 bases, with 8 bases between the two germline ends. From germline, CDR1 is KGHDR and CDR2 SFDVKD. CDR3 residues: CATRGNDEKLFF. CDR3 DNA: TGTGCCACCAGGGGTAACGATGAAAAACTGTTTTTT.

This clonotype appeared many times. The chain couples TRBV20-1 to TRBJ2-5; D tentatively fits TRBD1 or TRBD2 (5 bases each). The CDR3 has 14 residues. Germline V lookup: CDR1 DFQATT, CDR2 SNEGSKA (reference sequence). V dropped 6 bases and J dropped 0 bases, with 14 bases sitting between them. CDR3: CSASSGTNQETQYF. CDR3 sequence (DNA): TGCAGTGCGTCCTCCGGGACCAACCAAGAGACCCAGTACTTC.

This clonotype showed up many times. V usage is TRBV28 and J usage is TRBJ2-7, with a tentative D call TRBD2 (7 bases). Germline V gives CDR1 MDHEN, CDR2 SYDVKM. The CDR3 runs to 12 residues. Trimming took 5 bases from V and 7 from J, leaving 12 bases between them. CDR3 residues: CASSPGGLEQYF. The CDR3 DNA sequence: TGTGCCAGCAGTCCCGGGGGGCTGGAGCAGTACTTC.

Only a few counts were recorded for this clonotype. The rearrangement links TRBV19 to TRBJ1-1, with D perhaps matching TRBD1 (6 bases). Trimming pared 7 bases from V and 1 base from J, leaving 16 bases between. Germline assignment: CDR1 LNHDA and CDR2 SQIVND (reference sequence). This CDR3 is built from 15 residues. The CDR3 DNA is TGTGCCAGTACCGCAACTCACAGGGCGAACACTGAAGCTTTCTTT. This gives the protein CASTATHRANTEAFF.

The CDR3 DNA sequence: TGCGCCAGCAGCAGGAGAAGCAAATCACCCCTCCACTTT. It translates to CASSRRSKSPLHF. The rearrangement links TRBV5-1 to TRBJ1-6, with no clear D. CDR3 length equals 13 residues. Germline V CDR1 and CDR2: SGHRS, YFSETQ. Trimming pared 4 bases from V and 10 bases from J, leaving 12 bases between.

This clonotype was recorded many times. V gene TRBV12-3 or TRBV12-4 combines with J gene TRBJ1-1; TRBD1 agrees at 8 bases. The CDR3 extends over 13 amino acids. V lost 3 bases, J lost 6 bases, and 3 bases stayed unmatched. This CDR3 reads CASSFEQGAEAFF. Here the CDR3 DNA reads TGTGCCAGCAGTTTCGAACAGGGGGCTGAAGCTTTCTTT.

This clonotype has at least ten counts. V and J are TRBV11-3 and TRBJ2-1, with D tentatively TRBD2 (6 bases). The CDR3 loop spans 12 amino acids. Germline V lookup: CDR1 SGHNT, CDR2 YENEEA. The V end lost 5 bases, the J end lost 6 bases, and 8 bases lay between the germline ends. In nucleotides, the CDR3 is TGTGCCAGCAGCCGGGGGAGCAATGAGCAGTTCTTC. Protein product: CASSRGSNEQFF.

This clonotype occurred many times. The rearrangement joins TRBV6-2 or TRBV6-3 to TRBJ2-5; D may be TRBD1 (5 bases). The CDR3 is 13 amino acids. CDR1 and CDR2 from the germline V gene are MNHEY and SVGEGT. V lost 6 bases to trimming and J lost 7 bases, with 15 bases between them. The CDR3 here is CASRWTSTGTQYF. The DNA for the CDR3 is TGTGCCAGCAGATGGACATCCACAGGGACCCAGTACTTC.

The rearrangement links TRBV5-1 to TRBJ2-2, with TRBD2 identical over 12 bases. This CDR3 is 14 amino acids long. The germline CDR1 and CDR2 sequences are SGHRS and YFSETQ. V lost 5 bases to trimming and J lost 8 bases; unmatched junction nucleotides: 4. In nucleotides, the CDR3 is TGCGCCAGCAGAAGACTAGCGGGAGTAGGGGAGCTGTTTTTT. It encodes CASRRLAGVGELFF.

This clonotype was detected only a few times. V is TRBV15 and J is TRBJ1-5; the D gene is possibly TRBD1 (5 bases). From germline, CDR1 is LNHNV and CDR2 YYDKDF (reference sequence). V lost 5 bases and J lost 0, with 8 bases in between. The CDR3 extends over 14 amino acids. The CDR3 coding sequence is TGTGCCACCAGCGAGACAGTTAGCAATCAGCCCCAGCATTTT. This codes for CATSETVSNQPQHF.

The chain uses TRBV7-9 and TRBJ2-7; 8 bases are a match to TRBD1. The V gene end was trimmed by 5 bases and the J gene end by 3 bases; junction bases not matched to a gene: 9. From germline, CDR1 is SEHNR and CDR2 FQNEAQ (reference sequence). This CDR3 comprises 15 residues. CDR3 sequence reads: CASSTRQGSDYEQYF. DNA for the CDR3: TGTGCCAGCAGCACCCGACAGGGGTCTGACTACGAGCAGTACTTC. Using reference TRBV7-9 and TRBJ2-7 for the parts outside the CDR3, the full variable domain is DTGVSQNPRHKITKRGQNVTFRCDPISEHNRLYWYRQTLGQGPEFLTYFQNEAQLEKSRLLSDRFSAERPKGSFSTLEIQRTEQGDSAMYLCASSTRQGSDYEQYFGPGTRLTVT.

The V gene is TRBV19, the J gene TRBJ1-5; D call uncertain. Germline CDR1 and CDR2: LNHDA and SQIVND (reference sequence). With 3 bases removed from V and 2 bases from J, the gap between germline ends came to 11 bases. This CDR3 is 15 amino acids long. The CDR3 bases are TGTGCCAGTAGTATGATCCCCAGGCGCAATCAGCCCCAGCATTTT. The encoded protein is CASSMIPRRNQPQHF.

The chain joins TRBV9 to TRBJ2-1, with 11 nucleotides matching TRBD2. Unmatched junction bases numbered 9, after V lost 6 bases and J lost 4 bases. CDR3 size: 16 residues. Per germline, CDR1 SGDLS and CDR2 YYNGEE. CDR3 amino acids: CASTPTSGSVYNEQFF. The CDR3 region has the DNA TGTGCCAGCACCCCTACTAGCGGGAGCGTATACAATGAGCAGTTCTTC.

The chain combines TRBV20-1 with TRBJ2-7; D remains unclear. Near its end, the DNA agrees better with TRBJ2-1, so the J call may be wrong. The CDR3 contains 11 residues. The germline gives CDR1 DFQATT, CDR2 SNEGSKA (reference sequence). The CDR3 reads CSAIEAYEQFF. CDR3 DNA: TGCAGTGCTATCGAAGCTTACGAGCAGTTCTTC.